A single sample is the source of the 25 T cell receptor beta chains below, sequenced in a study of shared clonotypes between healthy human individuals. Here immunoSEQ multiplex PCR was the method, and the copy in TCRdb shows in-frame clones only, minus some. The table has millions of clones, around nine tenths seen once; the top ten hold about 0.13%. Sequenced: naive CD4+ T cells sorted from blood. Noted subset: CD45RA+ positively selected. Receptors were obtained from a man between 18 and 29 years old in good health.

This clone was counted a single time. CDR3 sequence: CASKTLAVPYEQYF. The CDR3 bases are TGTGCCAGCAAGACTCTAGCGGTCCCCTACGAGCAGTACTTC. The chain links TRBV2 to TRBJ2-7, with 7 bases matching TRBD2. The V segment lost 7 bases and the J segment 2 bases; nucleotides outside the gene matches: 8. The CDR3 runs to 14 residues. Germline assignment: CDR1 SNHLY and CDR2 FYNNEI.

The rearrangement uses TRBV11-1 and TRBJ2-2; D is perhaps TRBD1 (6 bases). With 4 bases removed from V and 4 bases from J, the gap between germline ends came to 19 bases. The CDR3 consists of 17 residues. Per the germline V gene, CDR1 is SGHAT and CDR2 is FQDESV (reference sequence). CDR3 in DNA: TGTGCCAGCAGCTCAGGGGCCGGAAGAGGCCCCACCGGGGAGCTGTTTTTT. Translation gives CASSSGAGRGPTGELFF. Based on the CDR3 plus reference TRBV11-1 and TRBJ2-2, the full variable domain is EAEVAQSPRYKITEKSQAVAFWCDPISGHATLYWYRQILGQGPELLVQFQDESVVDDSQLPKDRFSAERLKGVDSTLKIQPAELGDSAMYLCASSSGAGRGPTGELFFGEGSRLTVL.

This clone was counted a few times. The chain joins TRBV18 to TRBJ1-1; no firm D call. Germline assignment: CDR1 KGHSH and CDR2 LQKENI. With 6 bases removed from V and 3 bases from J, the gap between germline ends came to 11 bases. The CDR3 contains 13 residues. The CDR3 sequence is CASSISVDTEAFF. The CDR3 DNA follows: TGTGCCAGCTCTATTAGCGTGGACACTGAAGCTTTCTTT. The full variable domain, its missing parts supplied by reference TRBV18 and TRBJ1-1, is NAGVMQNPRHLVRRRGQEARLRCSPMKGHSHVYWYRQLPEEGLKFMVYLQKENIIDESGMPKERFSAEFPKEGPSILRIQQVVRGDSAAYFCASSISVDTEAFFGQGTRLTVV.

The V and J genes are TRBV9 and TRBJ1-2; 9 bases line up with TRBD1. The CDR3 totals 15 residues. The V gene end was trimmed by 4 bases and the J gene end by 6 bases; junction bases not matched to a gene: 10. Germline assignment: CDR1 SGDLS and CDR2 YYNGEE. The chain's CDR3 is CASSNPTGTGNGYTF. The DNA of the CDR3 is TGTGCCAGCAGCAACCCGACCGGGACAGGGAATGGCTACACCTTC.

The chain uses TRBV27 and TRBJ2-1; no definite D call. This CDR3 has 14 amino acids. Per germline, CDR1 MNHEY and CDR2 SMNVEV (reference sequence). Trimming stripped 5 bases from V and 6 bases from J, with 14 bases between. CDR3 region: CASSPILGTNEQFF. The DNA of the CDR3 is TGTGCCAGCAGTCCCATCCTAGGAACCAATGAGCAGTTCTTC.

This chain joins TRBV25-1 and TRBJ2-3; possible D gene TRBD1, 6 bases. In germline, CDR1 is MGHDK, CDR2 SYGVNS. This CDR3 spans 15 amino acids. Trimming left V 2 bases short and J 3 bases short, with 12 bases between. In DNA form, the CDR3 reads TGTGCCAGCAGTGAAGGGGGCTCGGGGACAGATACGCAGTATTTT. Translation gives CASSEGGSGTDTQYF.

The rearrangement uses TRBV27 and TRBJ2-7; 10 nucleotides line up with TRBD1. Germline V gene sequence: CDR1 MNHEY, CDR2 SMNVEV (reference sequence). V shed 5 bases, J shed 7 bases, and the junction held 8 bases outside the gene matches. The CDR3 consists of 14 residues. DNA of the CDR3: TGTGCCAGCAGTCCTAGACAGGGGGCAGGTGAGCAGTACTTC. It yields the protein CASSPRQGAGEQYF.

A note on this clone: The same CDR3 also results from other DNA sequences found in this sample. J is TRBJ1-6 and V is TRBV5-1, with D hard to call. This CDR3 is 14 amino acids long. Trimming left V 0 bases short and J 6 bases short, with 7 bases between. The germline V gene has CDR1 SGHRS and CDR2 YFSETQ. The CDR3 DNA reads TGCGCCAGCAGCTTGGATACGGGTAATTCACCCCTCCACTTT. Protein sequence: CASSLDTGNSPLHF.

The chain uses TRBV6-5 and TRBJ1-6, with 10 bases lining up with TRBD1. The CDR3 is 15 residues long. Germline-derived CDR1 and CDR2 are MNHEY and SVGAGI. V dropped 6 bases and J dropped 6; count of bases not matched to a gene: 5. CDR3 in DNA: TGTGCCAGCAGGGAGGACAGGGGGATTAATTCACCCCTCCACTTT. Its translation is CASREDRGINSPLHF.

The gene calls are TRBV2 and TRBJ2-1; D may be TRBD2 (5 bases). CDR1 is SNHLY and CDR2 is FYNNEI in the germline V gene. Trimming took off 3 bases at V and 9 bases at J, with 12 bases between the two ends. This CDR3 spans 13 amino acids. This CDR3 is CASSDVAGTEQFF. Here the CDR3 DNA reads TGTGCCAGCAGTGATGTTGCGGGTACTGAGCAGTTCTTC.

V and J are TRBV6-5 and TRBJ1-2; a possible D gene is TRBD1 (5 bases). The CDR3 runs to 14 residues. Germline lookup yields CDR1 MNHEY and CDR2 SVGAGI. V was clipped by 7 bases and J by 0 bases, with 12 bases between them. CDR3 sequence: CASTRGLANYGYTF. Here the CDR3 DNA reads TGTGCCAGCACTAGGGGCCTCGCTAACTATGGCTACACCTTC.

The chain recombines TRBV7-9 with TRBJ1-2; no definite D call. V gave up 5 bases and J gave up 1 base, with 11 bases separating them. This CDR3 is 14 amino acids long. Germline CDR1 reads SEHNR; CDR2 reads FQNEAQ (reference sequence). CDR3 loop: CASSIRAVNYGYTF. The CDR3 DNA sequence: TGTGCCAGCAGCATAAGAGCAGTTAACTATGGCTACACCTTC. The variable domain in full, completed from reference TRBV7-9 and TRBJ1-2, reads DTGVSQNPRHKITKRGQNVTFRCDPISEHNRLYWYRQTLGQGPEFLTYFQNEAQLEKSRLLSDRFSAERPKGSFSTLEIQRTEQGDSAMYLCASSIRAVNYGYTFGSGTRLTVV.

V is TRBV5-5 and J is TRBJ2-2; no clear D gene. The CDR3 consists of 15 residues. Germline CDR1 SGHKS, CDR2 YYEKEE (reference sequence). V was shortened by 4 bases and J by 0 bases, with 10 bases between the two germline ends. CDR3 protein: CASSITGANTGELFF. The CDR3 bases are TGTGCCAGCAGCATCACGGGTGCGAACACCGGGGAGCTGTTTTTT.

The J gene is TRBJ1-4, the V gene TRBV6-1; D perhaps matches TRBD1 (6 bases). The CDR3 is 13 amino acids. Germline lookup yields CDR1 MNHNS and CDR2 SASEGT. Trimming stripped 5 bases from V and 5 bases from J, with 9 bases between. Here the CDR3 reads CASSWTENEKLFF. CDR3 bases: TGTGCCAGCAGTTGGACAGAGAATGAAAAACTGTTTTTT.

Details on this clone: This same CDR3 is encoded by further DNA sequences in the sample. The chain carries TRBV11-2 and TRBJ2-3, with 11 bases fitting TRBD2. Germline CDR1 is SGHAT and CDR2 is FQNNGV. The V and J ends lost 3 bases and 0 bases, in that order; junction bases with no gene match: 2. The CDR3 is made up of 16 amino acids. The CDR3 DNA is TGTGCCAGCAGCTTCACTAGCGGGGGTAGCACAGATACGCAGTATTTT. Amino acids: CASSFTSGGSTDTQYF.

Note on this clone: One end of the junction fails to match germline, which may point to a read error. The rearrangement uses TRBV7-2 and TRBJ2-3, with TRBD2 matching over 12 bases. The CDR3 spans 15 residues. The germline gives CDR1 SGHTA, CDR2 FQGNSA. This CDR3 reads CASSLVVLAGGPSDF. In DNA, the CDR3 is TGTGCCAGCAGCTTAGTAGTCCTAGCGGGAGGGCCATCGGATTTT. The variable domain in full, with the rest retrieved from reference TRBV7-2 and TRBJ2-3, is GAGVSQSPSNKVTEKGKDVELRCDPISGHTALYWYRQSLGQGLEFLIYFQGNSAPDKSGLPSDRFSAERTGGSVSTLTIQRTQQEDSAVYLCASSLVVLAGGPSDFGPGTRLTVL.

A remark on this clone: The same CDR3 can be traced to other DNA sequences in this sample. The chain has TRBV5-1 and TRBJ2-2, with 7 bases fitting TRBD1. This CDR3 has 14 amino acids. Germline V gene data show CDR1 as SGHRS and CDR2 as YFSETQ. V dropped 4 bases and J dropped 3; count of bases not matched to a gene: 3. CDR3 residues: CASSPGQYTGELFF. The CDR3 DNA reads as TGCGCCAGCAGCCCGGGACAGTACACCGGGGAGCTGTTTTTT.

This chain connects TRBV27 to TRBJ2-1; D call uncertain. The CDR3 contains 15 residues. V was pared by 3 bases and J by 0 bases, with 9 bases between. Germline V gene sequence: CDR1 MNHEY, CDR2 SMNVEV (reference sequence). CDR3 region: CASSFLGNSYNEQFF. CDR3 DNA: TGTGCCAGCAGTTTTCTGGGGAACTCCTACAATGAGCAGTTCTTC.

This chain joins TRBV23-1 and TRBJ1-2; D may be TRBD1 (5 bases). TRBV23-1 is recorded as an ORF, its role being uncertain. Deletions cut 4 bases from V and 4 bases from J, with 16 bases between. The CDR3 totals 15 residues. The chain's CDR3 is CASSPGTSGPYGYTF. Here the CDR3 DNA reads TGCGCCAGCAGTCCGGGGACTTCCGGCCCCTATGGCTACACCTTC.

The rearrangement joins TRBV18 to TRBJ2-7; D might be TRBD1 (6 bases). Trimming removed 8 bases at V and 7 bases at J, with 27 bases between. Looked up from germline, CDR1 is KGHSH and CDR2 is LQKENI. The CDR3 runs 16 residues. This CDR3 is CASATTQGPFSTEQYF. CDR3 sequence (DNA): TGTGCCAGCGCGACCACACAGGGCCCCTTTTCTACGGAGCAGTACTTC.

This sequence joins TRBV5-1 and TRBJ2-5; no clear D. Germline V CDR1 and CDR2: SGHRS, YFSETQ. This CDR3 has 15 residues. V lost 4 bases and J 2 bases, leaving 15 bases between the germline ends. CDR3 sequence: CASSPDGALQETQYF. CDR3 DNA: TGCGCCAGCAGCCCAGACGGCGCCCTACAAGAGACCCAGTACTTC.

This clone occurred once. This rearrangement joins TRBV11-3 to TRBJ1-3; a weak D match, TRBD1 (5 bases). Germline CDR1 reads SGHNT; CDR2 reads YENEEA. CDR3 size: 15 residues. The V end was cut by 1 base, the J end by 3 bases, with 10 bases between. This CDR3 is CASSLAGGDGNTIYF. The CDR3 nucleotides read TGTGCCAGCAGCTTAGCCGGGGGAGATGGAAACACCATATATTTT.

The V and J genes are TRBV18 and TRBJ2-7; a possible D gene is TRBD1 (6 bases). Germline V gene lookup returns CDR1 KGHSH and CDR2 LQKENI. This CDR3 region has 12 residues. V was clipped by 2 bases and J by 6 bases, with 8 bases between them. Written as DNA, the CDR3 is TGTGCCAGCTCACCAAACAGGGTCGAGCAGTACTTC. Protein: CASSPNRVEQYF.

This rearrangement joins TRBV4-1 to TRBJ2-7, with 10 bases identical to TRBD2. Germline V gene lookup returns CDR1 MGHRA and CDR2 YSYEKL. This CDR3 contains 16 residues. V shed 0 bases and J 4 bases; nucleotides not matched to a gene: 6. The CDR3 loop is CASSQDSSGSRYEQYF. For the CDR3, the DNA is TGCGCCAGCAGCCAAGACTCTAGCGGGAGTAGGTACGAGCAGTACTTC.

The chain recombines TRBV5-1 with TRBJ2-5, with no clear D. Trimming pared 0 bases from V and 4 bases from J, leaving 13 bases between. The CDR3 length is 15 residues. CDR1 SGHRS and CDR2 YFSETQ come from the germline V gene. The CDR3 here is CASSLGTKSPETQYF. The CDR3 DNA is TGCGCCAGCAGCTTGGGGACCAAAAGTCCAGAGACCCAGTACTTC.